The present T cell receptor (beta chain) was sequenced within a study of blood T cell repertoires in COVID-19. The CDR3 has 14 amino acids. Germline V gene lookup returns CDR1 GTSNPN and CDR2 SVGIG (reference sequence). J was trimmed by 3 bases and V by 8 bases; bases with no gene match: 8. This clone was seen just once. Sequencing was performed with immunoSEQ multiplex PCR; in TCRdb, only in-frame clones are kept and a portion is missing. The table shows a few hundred thousand clones, with more than 65% occurring only once. The specimen was peripheral blood. The chain couples TRBV30 to TRBJ1-3, with 9 nucleotides matching TRBD1. This TCR came from a middle-aged woman who had recovered from COVID-19. The CDR3 region is CAGLGQGYGNTIYF. The CDR3 bases are TGTGCCGGCCTGGGACAGGGTTATGGAAACACCATATATTTT.